Listed below are T cell receptor beta chains from one sample, sequenced in a study of blood T cell repertoires in COVID-19. Sequencing used immunoSEQ multiplex PCR; TCRdb keeps in-frame clones, though not all of them. Of about 40,000 clones in the sample, roughly nine tenths were seen once. The specimen was peripheral blood. The source of these receptors is a woman in her thirties in a cohort sampled during active COVID-19. The CDR3 runs from the conserved cysteine through the conserved F or W. A D gene is named only where the DNA matches it firmly. The listing skips clone size in some rows; elsewhere it reads once, few, many or a size class.

J gene | clone size | D gene | V gene | CDR3 protein | CDR3 DNA
TRBJ1-5 | - | TRBD1 | TRBV4-3 | CASSQEADRGLPNQPQHF | TGCGCCAGCAGCCAAGAAGCGGACAGGGGGCTACCCAATCAGCCCCAGCATTTT
TRBJ1-1 | - | TRBD1 | TRBV5-1 | CASSSTGGVAEAFF | TGCGCCAGCAGCTCGACAGGGGGAGTGGCCGAAGCTTTCTTT
TRBJ2-7 | - | - | TRBV29-1 | CSAKDSYYEQYF | TGCAGCGCCAAGGACAGCTACTACGAGCAGTACTTC
TRBJ2-5 | - | TRBD2 | TRBV6-6 | CASSSGELQETQYF | TGTGCCAGCAGTAGCGGGGAACTCCAAGAGACCCAGTACTTC
TRBJ2-5 | - | TRBD1 | TRBV14 | CASSQGLADREVVQETQYF | TGTGCCAGCAGCCAAGGCTTAGCGGACAGGGAGGTAGTTCAAGAGACCCAGTACTTC
TRBJ2-3 | - | - | TRBV5-1 | CASSSGGISVDTQYF | TGCGCCAGCAGCTCCGGGGGTATATCGGTAGATACGCAGTATTTT
TRBJ2-7 | - | TRBD1 | TRBV10-3 | CAISERTGSSYEQYF | TGTGCCATCAGTGAACGGACAGGGAGCTCCTACGAGCAGTACTTC
TRBJ1-6 | - | TRBD1 | TRBV28 | CASSPGTGGFNSPLHF | TGTGCCAGCAGTCCAGGGACAGGTGGCTTTAATTCACCCCTCCACTTT
TRBJ2-4 | - | TRBD1 | TRBV29-1 | CSVGFGTENIQYF | TGCAGCGTTGGTTTTGGGACAGAAAACATTCAGTACTTC
TRBJ2-2 | once | - | TRBV25-1 | CASSTGWAGELFF | TGTGCCAGTTCTACAGGGTGGGCCGGGGAGCTGTTTTTT
TRBJ2-1 | once | TRBD2 | TRBV18 | CASSQRPGLALDEQFF | TGTGCCAGCTCACAACGACCGGGACTAGCGTTGGATGAGCAGTTCTTC
TRBJ2-7 | - | - | TRBV3-1/TRBV3-2 | CASANSYEQYF | TGTGCCAGCGCAAACAGCTACGAGCAGTACTTC
TRBJ2-3 | once | TRBD2 | TRBV5-1 | CASSLAGGSGSPDTQYF | TGCGCCAGCAGCTTGGCCGGCGGGAGCGGGAGCCCCGATACGCAGTATTTT
TRBJ2-1 | few | - | TRBV28 | CASSGRGRLDNEQFF | TGTGCCAGCTCCGGGAGGGGGCGTCTCGACAATGAGCAGTTCTTC
TRBJ1-2 | once | - | TRBV5-3 | CARSPRTGEGYTF | TGTGCCAGAAGCCCCCGTACGGGGGAAGGCTACACCTTC
TRBJ2-7 | - | - | TRBV5-1 | CASSWGLQGDEQYF | TGCGCCAGCAGCTGGGGACTACAGGGGGACGAGCAGTACTTC
TRBJ2-1 | - | TRBD2 | TRBV4-1 | CASSQEGLRTSVNEQFF | TGCGCCAGCAGCCAAGAGGGTTTAAGGACTAGCGTGAATGAGCAGTTCTTC
TRBJ1-1 | - | - | TRBV11-3 | CASSFQMNTEAFF | TGTGCCAGCAGCTTCCAGATGAACACTGAAGCTTTCTTT
TRBJ1-2 | - | TRBD1 | TRBV4-1 | CASSEPTGGYGYTF | TGCGCCAGCAGCGAACCTACAGGGGGCTATGGCTACACCTTC
TRBJ2-1 | - | - | TRBV6-5 | CASTRGSSYNEQFF | TGTGCCAGCACCCGGGGGAGCTCCTACAATGAGCAGTTCTTC
TRBJ2-3 | - | TRBD2 | TRBV4-3 | CASSRARGDRADTQYF | TGCGCCAGCAGCCGGGCCCGGGGGGATCGTGCAGATACGCAGTATTTT
TRBJ2-1 | - | - | TRBV2 | CASRVEIHNEQFF | TGTGCCAGCAGAGTTGAGATCCACAATGAGCAGTTCTTC
TRBJ2-5 | - | TRBD2 | TRBV7-2 | CASSLVSWGREGETQYF | TGTGCCAGCAGCTTAGTCTCATGGGGGAGGGAGGGAGAGACCCAGTACTTC
TRBJ2-5 | - | TRBD2 | TRBV4-2 | CASSRGGYQETQYF | TGTGCCAGCAGCCGCGGGGGGTACCAAGAGACCCAGTACTTC
TRBJ2-6 | once | - | TRBV15 | CATSRDTLGGESGANVLTF | TGTGCCACCAGCAGAGATACGCTGGGAGGAGAGTCTGGGGCCAACGTCCTGACTTTC
TRBJ2-1 | - | TRBD1 | TRBV19 | CASRPGTGAYNEQFF | TGTGCCAGTAGACCCGGGACAGGGGCCTACAATGAGCAGTTCTTC
TRBJ1-1 | once | - | TRBV27 | CASSLLRTVPFTEAFF | TGTGCCAGCAGTTTATTGCGGACAGTTCCGTTCACTGAAGCTTTCTTT
TRBJ2-3 | - | - | TRBV11-2 | CASSLDRRRRGTDTQYF | TGTGCCAGCAGCTTAGATCGTCGACGAAGAGGGACAGATACGCAGTATTTT
TRBJ2-2 | - | TRBD1 | TRBV11-2 | CASSLETGTAFTGELFF | TGTGCCAGCAGCTTAGAAACCGGGACAGCGTTTACCGGGGAGCTGTTTTTT
TRBJ1-2 | - | - | TRBV6-2/TRBV6-3 | CASSYLGTWDGYTF | TGTGCCAGCAGTTACCTGGGGACATGGGATGGCTACACCTTC
TRBJ2-3 | - | - | TRBV7-9 | CASSPRVTDTQYF | TGTGCCAGCAGCCCCAGGGTAACAGATACGCAGTATTTT
TRBJ2-5 | - | TRBD2 | TRBV18 | CASSPGLAGEETQYF | TGTGCCAGCTCACCGGGACTAGCGGGAGAAGAGACCCAGTACTTC